This TCR beta chain was captured in a study of blood T cells in healthy people across ages. Next came a second PCR, run for about 6 to 11 cycles, which used a sample-barcoded 5' primer along with a J-beta primer mix. All cDNA molecules were each tagged by a template-switch adaptor with 12 random nucleotides. TCRdb independently ran MiXCR on the 5' RACE reads; one entry per CDR3 protein. Of 700,000 to 900,000 distinct CDR3 sequences in the sample, roughly 24% were seen once. There were healthy Caucasian individuals from Russia, aged about 6 to 100, serving as donors. The CDR3 runs to 14 residues. Germline V lookup: CDR1 DFQATT, CDR2 SNEGSKA (reference sequence). Trimming removed 6 bases from V and 1 base from J, with 15 bases in between. The same sample was also used in a study of T cells of mothers and their children.

Sequencing input: blood. The TCR comes from a boy between 10 and 17 years old in good health. The chain is built from TRBV20-1 and TRBJ2-5; D is perhaps TRBD2 (5 bases). CDR3 sequence (DNA): TGCAGTGCACTTGAGGCCGGGATCCAAGAGACCCAGTACTTC. Protein product: CSALEAGIQETQYF.